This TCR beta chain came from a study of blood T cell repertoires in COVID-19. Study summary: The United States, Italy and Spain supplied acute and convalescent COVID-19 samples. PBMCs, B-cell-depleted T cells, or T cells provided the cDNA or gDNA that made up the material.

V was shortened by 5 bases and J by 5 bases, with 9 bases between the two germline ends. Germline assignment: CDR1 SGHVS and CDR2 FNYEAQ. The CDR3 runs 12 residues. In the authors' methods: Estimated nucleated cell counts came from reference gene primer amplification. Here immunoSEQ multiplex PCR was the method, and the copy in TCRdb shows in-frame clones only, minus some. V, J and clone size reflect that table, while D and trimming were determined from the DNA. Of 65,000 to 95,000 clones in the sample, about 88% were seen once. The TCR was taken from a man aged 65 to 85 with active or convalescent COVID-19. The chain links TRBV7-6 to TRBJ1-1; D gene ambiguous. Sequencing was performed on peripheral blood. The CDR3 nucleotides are TGTGCCAGCAGCGGTCGGGAGACTGAAGCTTTCTTT. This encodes CASSGRETEAFF.